This entry lists 30 T cell receptor beta chains sequenced from one sample in a study of read filtering for tumor transcriptome and immune sequencing. Molecular barcoded adaptors covering alpha/delta and beta/gamma chains were used on 400 to 450 ng RNA. TCRdb analysed the reads with MiXCR anew, one entry per CDR3 protein. The table shows about 41,000 distinct CDR3 sequences, with around an eighth occurring only once. Sequencing was done on a sample of a population of CD138-negative cells sorted from bone marrow. Receptor source: a donor aged 40 or older with multiple myeloma.

The gene calls are TRBV7-3 and TRBJ2-1, with D perhaps matching TRBD2 (5 bases). Germline lookup yields CDR1 SGHTA and CDR2 FQGTGA. Trimming stripped 0 bases from V and 8 bases from J, with 14 bases between. The CDR3 sequence is 15 residues long. The CDR3 sequence is CASSLTAGGNHEQFF. CDR3 coding DNA: TGTGCCAGCAGCTTAACGGCTGGAGGAAACCATGAGCAGTTCTTC.

This clonotype was seen ten or more times. This rearrangement joins TRBV5-1 to TRBJ2-5; TRBD2 aligns across 13 bases. Losses at the gene ends were 3 bases for V and 4 bases for J; bases not matched to a gene: 3. The CDR3 sequence is 15 residues long. CDR1 SGHRS and CDR2 YFSETQ come from the germline V gene. The CDR3 here is CASSWTSGRGETQYF. The CDR3, as DNA: TGCGCCAGCAGCTGGACTAGCGGGAGAGGAGAGACCCAGTACTTC.

The gene calls are TRBV7-3 and TRBJ2-3, with TRBD2 matching 9 bases. V shed 7 bases and J 2 bases; nucleotides not matched to a gene: 7. The CDR3 length is 15 residues. Germline CDR1 and CDR2: SGHTA and FQGTGA. The CDR3 sequence: CASKKTSGHTDTQYF. The CDR3 DNA sequence: TGTGCCAGCAAGAAAACTAGCGGGCACACAGATACGCAGTATTTT.

About this clonotype itself: A read error is possible here, since a much larger clone lies one base away. V gene TRBV6-2 or TRBV6-3 combines with J gene TRBJ2-3; no firm D call. The CDR3 is 12 amino acids. CDR1 and CDR2 (germline): MNHEY, SVGEGT. V was pared by 5 bases and J by 4 bases, with 7 bases between. CDR3 residues: CASSNPADTQYF. In nucleotides, the CDR3 is TGTGCCAGCAGTAATCCCGCAGATACGCAGTATTTT.

Ten or more counts support this clonotype. This chain uses TRBV20-1 with TRBJ1-1; 11 nucleotides align to TRBD1. CDR1 and CDR2 (germline): DFQATT, SNEGSKA (reference sequence). The CDR3 loop spans 19 amino acids. With V trimmed by 3 bases and J by 0 bases, 15 bases remained unmatched. CDR3 in amino acids: CSARGTGGMRRLVNTEAFF. The CDR3 nucleotides read TGCAGTGCTAGGGGGACAGGGGGTATGCGTAGGTTGGTGAACACTGAAGCTTTCTTT.

This clonotype appeared many times. This chain uses TRBV3-1 with TRBJ1-2; D not certain. Germline loops: CDR1 LGHDT, CDR2 YNNKEL (reference sequence). Trimming took off 1 base at V and 3 bases at J, with 12 bases between the two ends. CDR3 length: 15 amino acids. This CDR3 is CASSQGRSGHYGYTF. In nucleotides, the CDR3 is TGTGCCAGCAGCCAAGGTCGCAGTGGGCACTATGGCTACACCTTC.

This clonotype was counted at least ten times. The CDR3 coding sequence is TGTGCCAGCTCACAGGGCCTGCAAGAGACCCAGTACTTC. Translation gives CASSQGLQETQYF. The genes are TRBV18 and TRBJ2-5, with D unresolved. Trimming cost V 4 bases and J 2 bases, with 8 bases left between them. The germline V gene encodes CDR1 KGHSH and CDR2 LQKENI. The CDR3 extends over 13 amino acids.

This clonotype was seen repeatedly, ten times or more. The gene calls are TRBV19 and TRBJ2-1; D might be TRBD2 (6 bases). V lost 4 bases and J lost 8, with 15 bases in between. CDR1 and CDR2 (germline): LNHDA, SQIVND (reference sequence). The CDR3 runs 14 residues. Written as DNA, the CDR3 is TGTGCCAGTAGTAAAACGGGAGTTAGCGATGAGCAGTTCTTC. It encodes CASSKTGVSDEQFF. Variable domain in full (rest from reference TRBV19 and TRBJ2-1): DGGITQSPKYLFRKEGQNVTLSCEQNLNHDAMYWYRQDPGQGLRLIYYSQIVNDFQKGDIAEGYSVSREKKESFPLTVTSAQKNPTAFYLCASSKTGVSDEQFFGPGTRLTVL.

V is TRBV20-1 and J is TRBJ2-1, with D possibly matching TRBD1 (6 bases). Germline-derived CDR1 and CDR2 are DFQATT and SNEGSKA (reference sequence). The CDR3 has 11 residues. The CDR3 DNA is TGCGGGGGCTCTATTTACAATGAGCAGTTCTTC. It translates to CGGSIYNEQFF.

Comment on this clonotype: This may come from a read error, since a much larger clone is one base off. The V and J genes are TRBV12-3 or TRBV12-4 and TRBJ1-1; D uncertain. The CDR3 consists of 14 residues. V shed 3 bases and J shed 0 bases, with 8 bases lying between them. The CDR3 sequence is CASSFTGMNTEAFF. As DNA, the CDR3 is TGTGCCAGCAGTTTCACGGGGATGAACACTGAAGCTTTCTTT.

This clonotype was recorded at least ten times. The chain uses TRBV5-1 and TRBJ2-1, with D perhaps given as TRBD1 or TRBD2 (6 bases each). The CDR3 consists of 15 residues. V lost 0 bases, J lost 2 bases, and 9 bases lay in between. CDR1 and CDR2 from the germline V gene are SGHRS and YFSETQ. This chain's CDR3 is CASSLDGGPYNEQFF. The CDR3 nucleotides read TGCGCCAGCAGCTTGGATGGGGGGCCCTACAATGAGCAGTTCTTC.

Regarding this clonotype: It may be a read error: a sequence one base away is much more abundant. J is TRBJ2-5 and V is TRBV20-1; D gene ambiguous. The CDR3 extends over 11 amino acids. CDR1 and CDR2 (germline): DFQATT, SNEGSKA (reference sequence). The V gene lost 3 bases and the J gene lost 5 bases, with 7 bases spanning the gap. The CDR3 loop is CSASLIETQYF. The CDR3, as DNA: TGCAGTGCTAGTTTGATTGAGACCCAGTACTTC.

This clonotype has a count of ten or more. The chain combines TRBV18 with TRBJ2-2, with 10 bases fitting TRBD2. From germline, CDR1 is KGHSH and CDR2 LQKENI. With 3 bases clipped from V and 4 bases from J, the junction kept 5 bases outside the gene matches. The CDR3 loop spans 16 amino acids. The CDR3 sequence: CASSPRSGRATGELFF. The DNA for the CDR3 is TGTGCCAGCTCACCCCGGAGCGGGAGGGCCACCGGGGAGCTGTTTTTT. Full variable domain (missing parts from reference TRBV18 and TRBJ2-2): NAGVMQNPRHLVRRRGQEARLRCSPMKGHSHVYWYRQLPEEGLKFMVYLQKENIIDESGMPKERFSAEFPKEGPSILRIQQVVRGDSAAYFCASSPRSGRATGELFFGEGSRLTVL.

This clonotype was recorded at least ten times. This likely comes from a read error, as the CDR3 has no conserved phenylalanine or tryptophan at its end. The chain joins TRBV7-8 to TRBJ2-1; D may correspond to TRBD1 or TRBD2 (5 bases each). There are 15 residues in the CDR3. CDR1 and CDR2 from the germline V gene are SGHVS and FQNEAQ. Trimming took off 2 bases at V and 6 bases at J, with 14 bases between the two ends. The CDR3 nucleotides are TGTGCCAGCAGCTTACAAGGGACCGGGCGCAATGAGCAGTTCTCC. Protein: CASSLQGTGRNEQFS.

At least ten counts were recorded for this clonotype. The CDR3 DNA is TGTGCCAGCAGTGACCAGGAGAACACTGAAGCTTTCTTT. As protein: CASSDQENTEAFF. The V gene is TRBV6-1, the J gene TRBJ1-1; no firm D call. V was clipped by 3 bases and J by 1 base, with 6 bases between them. The V gene's germline CDR1 is MNHNS and CDR2 SASEGT. The CDR3 has 13 amino acids.

This clonotype was seen ten or more times. The genes are TRBV2 and TRBJ2-1; no clear D gene. This CDR3 is 16 amino acids long. Trimming removed 2 bases at V and 4 bases at J, with 15 bases between. The germline V gene has CDR1 SNHLY and CDR2 FYNNEI. CDR3: CASSEKVGYGYNEQFF. CDR3 nucleotide sequence: TGTGCCAGCAGTGAAAAGGTGGGGTATGGTTACAATGAGCAGTTCTTC.

Many counts were recorded for this clonotype. The chain combines TRBV6-5 with TRBJ2-7, with TRBD2 matching 11 bases. V trimming: 4 bases; J trimming: 0 bases; junction bases outside the gene matches: 5. Looked up from germline, CDR1 is MNHEY and CDR2 is SVGAGI. The CDR3 covers 16 residues. The CDR3 nucleotides read TGTGCCAGCAGTTCGGGACTAGCGGCAAGCTCCTACGAGCAGTACTTC. This translates into CASSSGLAASSYEQYF.

This clonotype occurred many times. The chain joins TRBV30 to TRBJ1-4; D unclear. Trimming removed 4 bases at V and 1 base at J, with 7 bases between. The CDR3 is made up of 13 amino acids. Germline V lookup: CDR1 GTSNPN, CDR2 SVGIG (reference sequence). The chain's CDR3 is CAWTKGTNEKLFF. The DNA for the CDR3 is TGTGCCTGGACGAAGGGAACTAATGAAAAACTGTTTTTT.

This clonotype has ten or more counts. The chain carries TRBV29-1 and TRBJ2-3; D gene uncertain. Between the trimmed V and J ends, which lost 5 bases and 0 bases, there was a span of 6 bases. From germline, CDR1 is SQVTM and CDR2 ANQGSEA. This CDR3 spans 12 amino acids. The CDR3 loop is CSVRSSTDTQYF. Here the CDR3 DNA reads TGCAGCGTTCGATCAAGCACAGATACGCAGTATTTT.

In the case of this clonotype: A far larger clone is one base from this, pointing to a likely read error. The chain has TRBV6-1 and TRBJ2-1; TRBD2 aligns across 12 bases. The CDR3 consists of 15 residues. The V gene's germline CDR1 is MNHNS and CDR2 SASEGT. The CDR3 DNA reads as TGTGCCAGCAGTCGACTAGCGGGAGAGTCCAATGAGCAGTCCTTC. This gives the protein CASSRLAGESNEQSF.

This clonotype came up many times. This chain uses TRBV3-1 with TRBJ2-2; D not certain. CDR1 LGHDT and CDR2 YNNKEL come from the germline V gene (reference sequence). This CDR3 spans 13 amino acids. V lost 2 bases and J 4 bases, leaving 5 bases between the germline ends. This chain's CDR3 is CASSQLSTGELFF. The DNA for the CDR3 is TGTGCCAGCAGCCAATTGAGCACCGGGGAGCTGTTTTTT.

Of note for this clonotype: A much larger clone sits a single nucleotide away, making a read error possible. This rearrangement joins TRBV5-5 to TRBJ2-1; TRBD1 matches at 7 bases. Unmatched junction bases numbered 3, after V lost 0 bases and J lost 3 bases. There are 15 residues in the CDR3. Germline assignment: CDR1 SGHKS and CDR2 YYEKEE (reference sequence). The CDR3 reads CASSLVGQNYNEQFF. In DNA form, the CDR3 reads TGTGCCAGCAGCTTGGTGGGACAGAACTACAATGAGCAGTTCTTC. Drawing the rest from reference TRBV5-5 and TRBJ2-1, the complete variable domain is DAGVTQSPTHLIKTRGQQVTLRCSPISGHKSVSWYQQVLGQGPQFIFQYYEKEERGRGNFPDRFSARQFPNYSSELNVNALLLGDSALYLCASSLVGQNYNEQFFGPGTRLTVL.

In this sample, this clonotype turned up many times. The V and J genes are TRBV25-1 and TRBJ1-2; D not resolved. The CDR3 is made up of 13 amino acids. Germline CDR1 and CDR2: MGHDK and SYGVNS. V shed 1 base and J shed 4 bases, with 7 bases lying between them. CDR3 sequence (DNA): TGTGCCAGCAGTGAATTTAAGGGCTATGGCTACACCTTC. Translation: CASSEFKGYGYTF.

Concerning this clonotype: A read error is possible here, since a much larger clone lies one base away. The gene calls are TRBV10-2 and TRBJ2-3; TRBD2 matches 11 bases. The germline V gene has CDR1 WSHSY and CDR2 SAAADI. This CDR3 comprises 17 residues. Here the CDR3 DNA reads TGCGCCGGCAGTGTCTCAACTAGCGGGGGCAGCACAGATACGCAGTATTTT. Its translation: CAGSVSTSGGSTDTQYF.

This clonotype was detected ten times or more. This rearrangement joins TRBV5-1 to TRBJ2-7; 12 bases fit TRBD2. Germline assignment: CDR1 SGHRS and CDR2 YFSETQ. With 3 bases clipped from V and 4 bases from J, the junction kept 8 bases outside the gene matches. CDR3 length: 16 amino acids. As DNA, the CDR3 is TGCGCCAGCAGCTCCTCCCCGACTAGCGGGAGTTACGAGCAGTACTTC. It specifies CASSSSPTSGSYEQYF.

This clonotype was counted ten times or more. The chain uses TRBV6-2 or TRBV6-3 and TRBJ1-5; no firm D call. The CDR3 has 13 amino acids. V shed 10 bases and J shed 6 bases, with 16 bases lying between them. Germline CDR1 and CDR2: MNHEY and SVGEGT. The CDR3 sequence: CATTIGLGQPQHF. In nucleotides, the CDR3 is TGTGCCACCACAATCGGCCTCGGTCAGCCCCAGCATTTT.

Ten or more counts support this clonotype. The chain combines TRBV3-1 with TRBJ2-7, with a weak D call TRBD2 (5 bases). The V end lost 5 bases, the J end lost 3 bases, and 5 bases lay between the germline ends. In germline, CDR1 is LGHDT, CDR2 YNNKEL (reference sequence). There are 11 residues in the CDR3. The CDR3 loop is CASSTSYEQYF. The DNA of the CDR3 is TGTGCCAGCAGCACTAGCTACGAGCAGTACTTC.

The sample holds many counts of this clonotype. The V call is TRBV6-6, the J call TRBJ1-5; the match to TRBD1 covers 10 bases. V lost 6 bases and J lost 11; bases outside the gene matches: 10. CDR1 and CDR2 from the germline V gene are MNHNY and SVGAGI (reference sequence). The CDR3 totals 14 residues. The CDR3, as DNA: TGTGCCAGCAGGCCGGGACAGGGGCTTTTGGCCCAGCATTTT. This codes for CASRPGQGLLAQHF.

This clonotype was seen many times. The rearrangement uses TRBV7-9 and TRBJ1-1, with D uncertain. CDR1 and CDR2 from the germline V gene are SEHNR and FQNEAQ (reference sequence). This CDR3 has 12 amino acids. Deletions cut 4 bases from V and 2 bases from J, with 5 bases between. CDR3 residues: CASSWDNTEAFF. CDR3 coding DNA: TGTGCCAGCAGCTGGGATAACACTGAAGCTTTCTTT.

This clonotype showed up many times. The chain combines TRBV19 with TRBJ1-5, with D tentatively TRBD1 (5 bases). Trimming removed 5 bases at V and 7 bases at J, with 12 bases between. The CDR3 covers 13 residues. Germline V CDR1 and CDR2: LNHDA, SQIVND (reference sequence). This chain's CDR3 is CASSAPQGQPQHF. The CDR3 DNA follows: TGTGCCAGTAGTGCGCCCCAGGGACAGCCCCAGCATTTT. The variable domain in full, with the rest retrieved from reference TRBV19 and TRBJ1-5, is DGGITQSPKYLFRKEGQNVTLSCEQNLNHDAMYWYRQDPGQGLRLIYYSQIVNDFQKGDIAEGYSVSREKKESFPLTVTSAQKNPTAFYLCASSAPQGQPQHFGDGTRLSIL.